The 3 T cell receptor beta chains given below trace back to one sample, sequenced in a study of shared clonotypes between healthy human individuals. Libraries were prepared by immunoSEQ multiplex PCR; TCRdb keeps only in-frame clonotypes and omits some of them. The sample includes approximately 2,200,000 clones, 85% to 95% of them seen just once. In the naive CD8 group, cells lacked CD45RO and were positively selected for CCR7, so terminally differentiated effector memory CD45RA+ cells were left out. Specimen: naive CD8+ T cells from PBMCs. All receptors come from a man between 18 and 35 years old in good health. Some clones in this sample may be carry-over from other donors' samples.

The rearrangement links TRBV14 to TRBJ1-1; no reliable D call. Germline V gene lookup returns CDR1 SGHDN and CDR2 FVKESK. Trimming removed 0 bases at V and 4 bases at J, with 12 bases between. The length of the CDR3 is 15 residues. CDR3 nucleotides: TGTGCCAGCAGCCAAGATCCGAGGAGTCTCACTGAAGCTTTCTTT. Translated, it gives CASSQDPRSLTEAFF.

The chain links TRBV7-9 to TRBJ2-1, with a weak D call TRBD1 (6 bases). This CDR3 spans 15 amino acids. CDR1 is SEHNR, CDR2 FQNEAQ, per germline (reference sequence). V lost 5 bases, J lost 6 bases, and 17 bases lay in between. CDR3 in amino acids: CASSPDVGRGNEQFF. The CDR3 DNA sequence: TGTGCCAGCAGCCCAGACGTTGGCAGGGGCAATGAGCAGTTCTTC.

This clone was picked up one time. The chain recombines TRBV11-1 with TRBJ2-1; D gene uncertain. Germline lookup yields CDR1 SGHAT and CDR2 FQDESV (reference sequence). The CDR3 contains 16 residues. V was cut by 2 bases and J by 7 bases, with 18 bases left in between. CDR3 DNA sequence: TGTGCCAGCAGCTTAAGGTGGGCTAGTCAAGGGAATGAGCAGTTCTTC. Translated: CASSLRWASQGNEQFF.